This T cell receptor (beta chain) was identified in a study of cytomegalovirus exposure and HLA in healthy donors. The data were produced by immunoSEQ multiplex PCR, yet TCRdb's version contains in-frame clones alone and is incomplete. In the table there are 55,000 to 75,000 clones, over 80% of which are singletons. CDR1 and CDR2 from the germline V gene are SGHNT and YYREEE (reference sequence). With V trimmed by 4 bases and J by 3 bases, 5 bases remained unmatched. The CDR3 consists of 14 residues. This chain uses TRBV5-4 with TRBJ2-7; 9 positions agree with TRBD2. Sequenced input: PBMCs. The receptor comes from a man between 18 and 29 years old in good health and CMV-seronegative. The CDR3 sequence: CASSGGGDLYEQYF. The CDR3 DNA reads TGTGCCAGCAGCGGCGGGGGGGACCTCTACGAGCAGTACTTC.